A single sample is the source of the 13 T cell receptor beta chains below, sequenced in a study of quantifying T cell responses using KT2 cells. At the level of the study: RNA was reverse transcribed with TCR alpha and beta constant-region primers.

An oligo carrying a UMI was ligated to the cDNA 3' end. An equimolar mix of RC1.1 and RC1.2 primed the beta chain across TRBC1 and TRBC2. From the UMI-ligation and nested PCR reads, TCRdb called clonotypes with MiXCR, one entry per CDR3 protein. The table records approximately 50,000 distinct CDR3 sequences, around 10% of them present only once. The sequencing input was PBMCs spiked with cells of the T cell clone KT2. These receptors came from a human donor.

As for this clonotype: At one end the junction does not follow the germline gene, possibly because of a read error. The chain uses TRBV12-3 or TRBV12-4 and TRBJ1-3; D uncertain. This CDR3 spans 20 amino acids. The CDR3, as DNA: TGTGCCAGCAGTTTAACGATTGTGGACCCTCGATTTCGCTCTGGAGACACCATATATTTT. The encoded protein is CASSLTIVDPRFRSGDTIYF.

This clonotype was counted at least ten times. This chain connects TRBV11-2 to TRBJ2-1; D is undetermined. Trimming removed 0 bases at V and 9 bases at J, with 24 bases between. The germline V gene encodes CDR1 SGHAT and CDR2 FQNNGV. This CDR3 is built from 18 residues. For the CDR3, the DNA is TGTGCCAGCAGCTTAGATCAGTATGGACCCCGGAGATTTGGTGAGCAGTTCTTC. Its translation is CASSLDQYGPRRFGEQFF.

The J gene is TRBJ2-7, the V gene TRBV29-1, with 7 bases matching TRBD1. Germline V lookup: CDR1 SQVTM, CDR2 ANQGSEA. Germline trimming cut 5 bases from V and 0 bases from J; bases unmatched to any gene: 7. The CDR3 has 14 amino acids. The CDR3 region has the DNA TGCAGCGTTAATGGACAGGTCGGCTCCTACGAGCAGTACTTC. Residues: CSVNGQVGSYEQYF.

This clonotype was found a few times. This sequence joins TRBV29-1 and TRBJ2-1; D is perhaps TRBD2 (5 bases). Trimming took off 2 bases at V and 9 bases at J, with 14 bases between the two ends. The CDR3 sequence is 13 residues long. Germline V gene sequence: CDR1 SQVTM, CDR2 ANQGSEA. The CDR3: CSVEKPIRGEQFF. DNA of the CDR3: TGCAGCGTTGAAAAGCCGATACGGGGTGAGCAGTTCTTC.

This clonotype was counted at least ten times. V is TRBV5-5 and J is TRBJ2-3; D gene ambiguous. Trimming took 3 bases from V and 11 from J, leaving 10 bases between them. The CDR3 runs 11 residues. The germline V gene encodes CDR1 SGHKS and CDR2 YYEKEE (reference sequence). CDR3 protein: CASSYNQMQYF. DNA of the CDR3: TGTGCCAGCAGCTACAATCAAATGCAGTATTTT.

This clonotype was counted ten times or more. The chain carries TRBV20-1 and TRBJ1-1; D unclear. The CDR3 has 15 amino acids. Per the germline V gene, CDR1 is DFQATT and CDR2 is SNEGSKA (reference sequence). The germline V and J ends were trimmed by 6 bases and 2 bases, with 19 bases remaining between them. This CDR3 is CSAIPVGSGNTEAFF. The CDR3 region has the DNA TGCAGTGCGATCCCAGTTGGTTCAGGTAACACTGAAGCTTTCTTT.

This clonotype has ten or more counts. The chain employs TRBV12-3 or TRBV12-4 and TRBJ1-1, with D possibly being TRBD1 (5 bases). The CDR3 runs 14 residues. V lost 2 bases and J lost 4, with 11 bases in between. The CDR3 spells CASSLQGLGTEAFF. The CDR3 DNA is TGTGCCAGCAGTTTACAGGGTCTGGGCACTGAAGCTTTCTTT.

The chain employs TRBV6-2 or TRBV6-3 and TRBJ1-5; TRBD1 matches 9 bases. V gave up 6 bases and J gave up 7 bases; unmatched junction bases: 10. This CDR3 is built from 15 residues. Germline loops: CDR1 MNHEY, CDR2 SVGEGT. The CDR3, as DNA: TGTGCCAGCAGACGACGGACAGGGGTTGTGCAGCCCCAGCATTTT. Translating gives CASRRRTGVVQPQHF.

The V gene is TRBV30, the J gene TRBJ1-5; D perhaps matches TRBD1 (6 bases). This CDR3 is 12 amino acids long. In germline, CDR1 is GTSNPN, CDR2 SVGIG (reference sequence). Between the trimmed V and J ends, which lost 4 bases and 4 bases, there was a span of 8 bases. CDR3 nucleotide sequence: TGTGCCTGGACTCAGGGGAATCAGCCCCAGCATTTT. Translation gives CAWTQGNQPQHF.

This clonotype turned up a few times. The rearrangement uses TRBV20-1 and TRBJ2-7, with 12 bases lining up with TRBD1. V was pared by 3 bases and J by 3 bases, with 6 bases of the junction left unmatched. Looked up from germline, CDR1 is DFQATT and CDR2 is SNEGSKA (reference sequence). CDR3 length: 15 amino acids. CDR3 nucleotides: TGCAGTGCTAGGGACGGGACAGGGGGCTTCTACGAGCAGTACTTC. It is translated as CSARDGTGGFYEQYF.

The chain has TRBV6-2 or TRBV6-3 and TRBJ1-5; no reliable D call. V was pared by 2 bases and J by 5 bases, with 7 bases between. The CDR3 length is 13 residues. Germline CDR1 reads MNHEY; CDR2 reads SVGEGT. The CDR3 reads CASSYDVDQPQHF. The CDR3 coding sequence is TGTGCCAGCAGTTACGACGTGGATCAGCCCCAGCATTTT.

The J gene is TRBJ1-5, the V gene TRBV6-6, with 7 bases lining up with TRBD1. Germline values: CDR1 MNHNY, CDR2 SVGAGI (reference sequence). The V and J ends lost 6 bases and 3 bases, in that order; junction bases with no gene match: 8. This CDR3 contains 15 residues. In nucleotides, the CDR3 is TGTGCCAGCAGAGATACAGGGGAATCCAATCAGCCCCAGCATTTT. Translated: CASRDTGESNQPQHF.

This clonotype has a handful of counts. The rearrangement joins TRBV5-1 to TRBJ2-7; 9 bases line up with TRBD1. V lost 0 bases, J lost 4 bases, and 5 bases stayed unmatched. CDR1 and CDR2 (germline): SGHRS, YFSETQ. This CDR3 is 15 amino acids long. CDR3 nucleotide sequence: TGCGCCAGCAGCTTGGAACAGGGGGCTTTGTACGAGCAGTACTTC. It is translated as CASSLEQGALYEQYF.